The entry below describes one T cell receptor (beta chain). The data were taken from a study of blood T cell repertoires in COVID-19. Whole-study context: Researchers got acute and convalescent COVID-19 samples from the United States, Italy and Spain. Sources were T cells, B-cell-depleted T cells, or PBMCs; the material itself was cDNA or gDNA.

Per the original data handling: Amplification with reference gene primers provided the estimates of nucleated cell counts. Assay: immunoSEQ multiplex PCR; the TCRdb copy retains only in-frame clones and omits some. The V and J calls and clone size come from that table; D and trimming were worked out from the DNA. The sample consists of roughly 180,000 clones, over 70% of them appearing once. Recruitment covered roughly 24 US areas and drew participants whose ages spanned about 18 to 90 years. The germline V and J ends were trimmed by 5 bases and 1 base, with 11 bases remaining between them. CDR1 and CDR2 (germline): GTSNPN, SVGIG (reference sequence). The CDR3 is 13 amino acids.

This sequence originates from a middle-aged woman with acute COVID-19. The specimen was PBMCs or T cells enriched from blood (not recorded which). This chain uses TRBV30 with TRBJ1-1, with D uncertain. The DNA for the CDR3 is TGTGCCTGGGGGCGGGGTCGGAACACTGAAGCTTTCTTT. Its translation: CAWGRGRNTEAFF.